Given below is one T cell receptor beta chain in context. Its antigen is unknown. 60 Vbeta and 13 Jbeta primers were used in PCR. Assay used: immunoSEQ multiplex PCR; TCRdb lists only in-frame clones, some missing. The sample yields approximately 190,000 clones, of which the top ten take up 6.5%. This sample was included in a study of cytomegalovirus exposure and HLA in healthy donors. Overall study findings and caveats: Later analysis demonstrated an association between a missense DCLRE1C variant and TCR beta V- and J-gene trimming.

The V gene's germline CDR1 is SGHRS and CDR2 YFSETQ. Deletions cut 0 bases from V and 3 bases from J, with 7 bases between. The CDR3 covers 13 residues. The source material was PBMCs. The rearrangement joins TRBV5-1 to TRBJ2-7; D not resolved. This receptor was identified in a man younger than 45 in good health and CMV-seronegative. CDR3 residues: CASSLAYDYEQYF. The CDR3, as DNA: TGCGCCAGCAGCTTGGCCTATGACTACGAGCAGTACTTC.